This T cell receptor beta chain appears in the sequencing data of a study of long-term antiretroviral therapy in people with HIV. Study results and limitations: Transplant-donor-level diversity was not reached after ART, though diversity increased.

Worth noting for this clone: Antigen: not known.

Survey level was the resolution at which the v3.0 immunoSEQ assay ran. The method was immunoSEQ multiplex PCR; TCRdb's version includes in-frame clones alone and lacks a portion of them. Among about 23,000 clones, around 81% were seen once, and the ten largest hold roughly 6.6%. This CDR3 contains 14 residues. Between the trimmed V and J ends, which lost 8 bases and 3 bases, there was a span of 11 bases. Germline assignment: CDR1 MDHEN and CDR2 SYDVKM. Source: unsorted PBMCs, taken 1.5 years after starting antiretroviral therapy. The genes are TRBV28 and TRBJ1-6; a possible D gene is TRBD1 (5 bases). This TCR was recovered from a young man with HIV. CDR3 bases: TGTGCCAGCCTCGGGGCAGACTATAATTCACCCCTCCACTTT. Translation: CASLGADYNSPLHF.